Included here is one TCR beta chain sequence, with context. The CDR3 sequence is 16 residues long. V lost 0 bases, J lost 5 bases, and 16 bases lay in between. Germline assignment: CDR1 LGHNA and CDR2 YSLEER. The data belong to a study of blood T cell repertoires in COVID-19. Study context: The United States, Italy and Spain provided the acute and convalescent COVID-19 samples.

How the authors handled the data: Estimates of nucleated cell counts were drawn from the amplification of reference gene primers. Produced via immunoSEQ multiplex PCR; TCRdb's table is partial and in-frame only. V and J calls and clone size follow that table, whereas D and trimming were derived from the DNA. The sample yields roughly 330,000 clones, over 80% seen once. Patients in Seattle were enrolled during active infection, then followed longitudinally. The gene calls are TRBV4-3 and TRBJ1-1; D not resolved. This clonotype originated in a man between 25 and 39 years old with COVID-19, enrolled during active disease. The sequencing input was peripheral blood. CDR3 in amino acids: CASSQEPVGGRTEAFF. The CDR3 DNA reads TGCGCCAGCAGCCAAGAACCGGTCGGAGGGAGAACTGAAGCTTTCTTT.